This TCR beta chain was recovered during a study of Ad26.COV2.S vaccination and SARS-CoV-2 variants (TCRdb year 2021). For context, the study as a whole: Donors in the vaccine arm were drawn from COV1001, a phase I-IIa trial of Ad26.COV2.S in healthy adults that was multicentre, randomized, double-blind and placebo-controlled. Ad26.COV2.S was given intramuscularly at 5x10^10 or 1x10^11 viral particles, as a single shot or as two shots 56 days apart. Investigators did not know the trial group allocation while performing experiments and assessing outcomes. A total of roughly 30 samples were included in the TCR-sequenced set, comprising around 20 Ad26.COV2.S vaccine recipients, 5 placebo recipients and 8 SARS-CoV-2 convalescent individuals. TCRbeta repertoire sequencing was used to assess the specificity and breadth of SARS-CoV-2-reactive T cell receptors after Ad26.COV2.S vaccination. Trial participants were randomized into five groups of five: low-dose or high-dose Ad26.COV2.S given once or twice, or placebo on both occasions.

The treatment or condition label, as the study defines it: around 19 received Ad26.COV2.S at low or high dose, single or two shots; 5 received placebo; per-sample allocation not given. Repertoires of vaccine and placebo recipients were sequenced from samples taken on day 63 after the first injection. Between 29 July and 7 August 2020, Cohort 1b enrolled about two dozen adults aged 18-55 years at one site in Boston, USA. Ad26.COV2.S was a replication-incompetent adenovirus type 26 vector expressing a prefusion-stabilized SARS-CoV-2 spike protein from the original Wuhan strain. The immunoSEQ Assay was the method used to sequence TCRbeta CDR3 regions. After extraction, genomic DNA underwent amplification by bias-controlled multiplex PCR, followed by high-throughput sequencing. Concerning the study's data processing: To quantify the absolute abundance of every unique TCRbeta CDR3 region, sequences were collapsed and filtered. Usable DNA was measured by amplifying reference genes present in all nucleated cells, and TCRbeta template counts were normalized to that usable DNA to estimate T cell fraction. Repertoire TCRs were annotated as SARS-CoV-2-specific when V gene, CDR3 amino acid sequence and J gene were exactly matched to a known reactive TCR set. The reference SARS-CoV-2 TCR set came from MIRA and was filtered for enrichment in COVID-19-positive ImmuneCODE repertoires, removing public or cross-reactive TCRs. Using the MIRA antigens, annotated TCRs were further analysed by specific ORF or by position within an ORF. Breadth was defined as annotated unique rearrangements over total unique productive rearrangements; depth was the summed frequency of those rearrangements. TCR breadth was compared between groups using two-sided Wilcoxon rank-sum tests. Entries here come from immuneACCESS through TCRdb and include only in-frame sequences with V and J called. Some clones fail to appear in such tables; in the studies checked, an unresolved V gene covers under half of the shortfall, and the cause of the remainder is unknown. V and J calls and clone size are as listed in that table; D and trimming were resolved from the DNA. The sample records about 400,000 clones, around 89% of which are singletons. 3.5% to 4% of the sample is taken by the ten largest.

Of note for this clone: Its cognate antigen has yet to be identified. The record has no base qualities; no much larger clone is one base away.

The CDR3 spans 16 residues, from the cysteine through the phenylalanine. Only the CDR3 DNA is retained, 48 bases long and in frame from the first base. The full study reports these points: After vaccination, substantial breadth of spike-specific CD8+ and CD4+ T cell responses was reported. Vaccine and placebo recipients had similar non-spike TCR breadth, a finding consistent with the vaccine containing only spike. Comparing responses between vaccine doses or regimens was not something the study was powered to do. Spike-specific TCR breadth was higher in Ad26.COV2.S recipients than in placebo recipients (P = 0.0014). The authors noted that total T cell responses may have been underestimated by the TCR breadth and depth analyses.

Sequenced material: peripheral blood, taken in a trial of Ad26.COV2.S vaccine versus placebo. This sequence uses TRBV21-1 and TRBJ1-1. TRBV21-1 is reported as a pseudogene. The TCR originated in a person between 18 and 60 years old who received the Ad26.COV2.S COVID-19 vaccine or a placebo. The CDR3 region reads CASSIRTPRMNTEAFF. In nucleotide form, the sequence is TGTGCCAGCAGCATCCGGACCCCCCGCATGAACACTGAAGCTTTCTTT.